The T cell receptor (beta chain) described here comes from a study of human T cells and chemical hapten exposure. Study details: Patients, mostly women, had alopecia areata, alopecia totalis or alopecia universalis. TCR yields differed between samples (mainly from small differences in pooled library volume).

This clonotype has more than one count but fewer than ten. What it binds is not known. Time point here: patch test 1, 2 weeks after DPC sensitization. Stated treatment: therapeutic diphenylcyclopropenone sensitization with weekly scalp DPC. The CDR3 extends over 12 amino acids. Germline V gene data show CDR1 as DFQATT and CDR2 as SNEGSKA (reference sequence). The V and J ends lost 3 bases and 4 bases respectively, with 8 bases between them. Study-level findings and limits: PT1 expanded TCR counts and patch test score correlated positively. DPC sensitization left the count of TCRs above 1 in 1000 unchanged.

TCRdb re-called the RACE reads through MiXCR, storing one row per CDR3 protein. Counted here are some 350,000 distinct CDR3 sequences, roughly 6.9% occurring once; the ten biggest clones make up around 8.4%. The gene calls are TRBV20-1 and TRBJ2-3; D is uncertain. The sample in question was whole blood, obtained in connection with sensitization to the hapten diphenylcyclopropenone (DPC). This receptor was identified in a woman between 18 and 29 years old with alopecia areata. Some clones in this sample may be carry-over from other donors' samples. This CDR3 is CSASILADTQYF. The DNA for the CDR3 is TGCAGTGCTAGTATCCTAGCAGATACGCAGTATTTT.